Presented here are 6 T cell receptor beta chains from one specimen sequenced in a study of OX40 agonist ivuxolimab in advanced cancers. Libraries were constructed by the immunoSEQ multiplex PCR assay. In TCRdb, the immuneACCESS table is reduced to in-frame sequences with V and J assigned. These tables do not hold every clone; where another copy was compared, an unresolved V gene accounts for under half, and the others remain unexplained. The sample table contains some 66,000 clones; only one count was recorded for roughly four fifths of them. The ten largest clones take up about 2.3% of the sample. This material consisted of CD4+ or CD8+ T cells sorted from blood, taken in a trial of the OX40 agonist ivuxolimab. The receptors stem from an adult with an advanced solid tumor such as melanoma, head and neck, liver or kidney cancer.

The chain recombines TRBV27 with TRBJ1-6, with TRBD1 as a possible D gene (6 bases). This CDR3 has 15 residues. V shed 3 bases and J shed 6 bases, with 12 bases lying between them. CDR1 is MNHEY, CDR2 SMNVEV, per germline (reference sequence). DNA of the CDR3: TGTGCCAGCAGTTTCCCTGACAGGCGTAATTCACCCCTCCACTTT. This gives the protein CASSFPDRRNSPLHF.

The chain carries TRBV6-6 and TRBJ2-7; no clear D. CDR1 and CDR2 (germline): MNHNY, SVGAGI (reference sequence). The germline V and J ends were trimmed by 4 bases and 3 bases, with 10 bases remaining between them. This CDR3 is built from 13 residues. CDR3 amino acids: CASSSPDYYEQYF. The CDR3 region has the DNA TGTGCCAGCAGTTCACCCGATTACTACGAGCAGTACTTC.

V usage is TRBV6-1 and J usage is TRBJ1-2, with a tentative D call TRBD1 (5 bases). V gave up 6 bases and J gave up 8 bases, with 22 bases separating them. Germline V CDR1 and CDR2: MNHNS, SASEGT. The CDR3 is 15 residues long. For the CDR3, the DNA is TGTGCCAGCAGCTTACAGAGCCCGGGGGTCAGAGGCTACACCTTC. Translation: CASSLQSPGVRGYTF.

The chain links TRBV9 to TRBJ2-3; 9 bases match TRBD2. CDR3 length: 16 amino acids. Per the germline V gene, CDR1 is SGDLS and CDR2 is YYNGEE. V shed 3 bases, J shed 4 bases, and the junction held 9 bases outside the gene matches. The CDR3 bases are TGTGCCAGCAGCGCTGGGGGTCTAGCGGGACCAGATACGCAGTATTTT. Protein sequence: CASSAGGLAGPDTQYF.

This clone was seen just once. This rearrangement joins TRBV7-8 to TRBJ2-7; no clear D gene. CDR3 size: 13 residues. Germline V lookup: CDR1 SGHVS, CDR2 FQNEAQ. The ends were cut back, 1 base at V and 7 bases at J, with 11 bases in the middle. The CDR3, as DNA: TGTGCCAGCAGCTTAGGCCCCCTGCGGGAGCAGTACTTC. This translates into CASSLGPLREQYF. Filled out from reference TRBV7-8 and TRBJ2-7, the complete variable domain reads GAGVSQSPRYKVAKRGQDVALRCDPISGHVSLFWYQQALGQGPEFLTYFQNEAQLDKSGLPSDRFFAERPEGSVSTLKIQRTQQEDSAVYLCASSLGPLREQYFGPGTRLTVT.

The chain uses TRBV10-3 and TRBJ2-1; TRBD1 agrees at 9 bases. The CDR3 spans 16 residues. Germline lookup yields CDR1 ENHRY and CDR2 SYGVKD. V lost 2 bases, J lost 9 bases, and 11 bases stayed unmatched. The DNA for the CDR3 is TGTGCCATCAGTGAGCCCCCGGGACAGGGCGTTATTGAGCAGTTCTTC. This sequence encodes CAISEPPGQGVIEQFF.